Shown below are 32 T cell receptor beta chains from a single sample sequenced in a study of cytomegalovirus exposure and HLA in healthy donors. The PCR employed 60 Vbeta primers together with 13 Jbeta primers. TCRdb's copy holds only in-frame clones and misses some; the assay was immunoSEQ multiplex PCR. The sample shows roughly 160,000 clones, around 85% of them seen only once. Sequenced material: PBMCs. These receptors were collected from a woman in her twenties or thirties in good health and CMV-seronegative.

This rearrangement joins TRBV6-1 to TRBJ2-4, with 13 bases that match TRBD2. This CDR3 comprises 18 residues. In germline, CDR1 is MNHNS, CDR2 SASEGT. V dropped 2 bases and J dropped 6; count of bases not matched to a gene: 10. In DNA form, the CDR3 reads TGTGCCAGCAGTGAACTCCCCACTAGCGGGAGGGCGGTAAACATTCAGTACTTC. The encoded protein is CASSELPTSGRAVNIQYF.

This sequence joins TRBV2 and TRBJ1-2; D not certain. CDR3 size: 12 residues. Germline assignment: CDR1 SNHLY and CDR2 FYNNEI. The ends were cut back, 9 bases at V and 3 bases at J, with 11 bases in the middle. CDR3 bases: TGTGCCAGGAGGGATTTGGACTATGGCTACACCTTC. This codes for CARRDLDYGYTF.

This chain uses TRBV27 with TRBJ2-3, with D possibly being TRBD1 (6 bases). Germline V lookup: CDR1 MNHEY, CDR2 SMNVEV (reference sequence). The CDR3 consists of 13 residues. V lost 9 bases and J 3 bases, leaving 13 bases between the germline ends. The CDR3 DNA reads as TGTGCCAGTCTCGACAGGATTACAGATACGCAGTATTTT. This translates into CASLDRITDTQYF.

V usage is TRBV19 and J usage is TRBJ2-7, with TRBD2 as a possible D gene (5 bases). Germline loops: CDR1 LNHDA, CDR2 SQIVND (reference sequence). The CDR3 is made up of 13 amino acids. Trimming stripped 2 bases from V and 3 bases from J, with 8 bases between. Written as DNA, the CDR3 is TGTGCCAGTAGTATAACTAGGAGCTACGAGCAGTACTTC. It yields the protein CASSITRSYEQYF.

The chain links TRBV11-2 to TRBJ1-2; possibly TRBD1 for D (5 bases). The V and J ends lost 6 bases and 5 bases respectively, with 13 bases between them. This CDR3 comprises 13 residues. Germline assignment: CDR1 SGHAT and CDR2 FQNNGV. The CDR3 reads CASSPDSPYGYTF. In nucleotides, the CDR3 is TGTGCCAGCAGTCCAGACAGTCCGTATGGCTACACCTTC.

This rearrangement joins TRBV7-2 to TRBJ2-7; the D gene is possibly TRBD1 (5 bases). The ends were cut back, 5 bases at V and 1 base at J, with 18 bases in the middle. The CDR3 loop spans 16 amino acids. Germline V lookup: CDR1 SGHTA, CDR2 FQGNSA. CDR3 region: CASSPRPPQGSYEQYF. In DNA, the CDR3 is TGTGCCAGCAGCCCACGACCCCCGCAGGGATCCTACGAGCAGTACTTC.

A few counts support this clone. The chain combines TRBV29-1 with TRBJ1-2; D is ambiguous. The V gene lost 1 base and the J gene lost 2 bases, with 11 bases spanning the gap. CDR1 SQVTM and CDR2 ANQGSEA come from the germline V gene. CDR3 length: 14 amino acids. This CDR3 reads CSVEARNRNYGYTF. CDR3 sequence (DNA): TGCAGCGTTGAAGCAAGGAACAGAAACTATGGCTACACCTTC.

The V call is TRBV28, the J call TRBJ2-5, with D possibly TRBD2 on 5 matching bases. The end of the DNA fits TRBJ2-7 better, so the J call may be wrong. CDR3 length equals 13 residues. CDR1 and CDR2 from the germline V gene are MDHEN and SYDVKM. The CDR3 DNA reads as TGTGCCAGCAGTTTTCGGGTAGGAGGCGAGCAGTACTTC. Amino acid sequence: CASSFRVGGEQYF.

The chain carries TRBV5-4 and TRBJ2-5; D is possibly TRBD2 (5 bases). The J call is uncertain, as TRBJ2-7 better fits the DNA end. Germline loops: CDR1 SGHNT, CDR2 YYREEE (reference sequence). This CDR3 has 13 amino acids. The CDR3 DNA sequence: TGTGCCAGCAGCTTGGGGGAGCTCTACGAGCAGTACTTC. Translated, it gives CASSLGELYEQYF.

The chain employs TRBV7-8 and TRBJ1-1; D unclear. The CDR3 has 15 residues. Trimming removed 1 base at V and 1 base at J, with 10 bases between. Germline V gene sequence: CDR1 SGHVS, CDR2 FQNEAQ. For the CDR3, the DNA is TGTGCCAGCAGCTTAGTACGTTTAGAGAACACTGAAGCTTTCTTT. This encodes CASSLVRLENTEAFF.

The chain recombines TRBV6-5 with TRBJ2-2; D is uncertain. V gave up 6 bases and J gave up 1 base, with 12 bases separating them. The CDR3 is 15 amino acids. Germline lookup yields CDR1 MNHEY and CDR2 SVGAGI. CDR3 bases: TGTGCCAGCAGACGAACCCGGGTGAACACCGGGGAGCTGTTTTTT. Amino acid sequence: CASRRTRVNTGELFF.

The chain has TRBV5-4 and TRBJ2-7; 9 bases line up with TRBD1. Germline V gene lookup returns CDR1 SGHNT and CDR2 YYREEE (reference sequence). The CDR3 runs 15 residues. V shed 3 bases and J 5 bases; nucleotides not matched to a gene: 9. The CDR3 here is CASSSLRDRENEQYF. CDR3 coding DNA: TGTGCCAGCAGCTCACTTCGGGACAGGGAGAACGAGCAGTACTTC.

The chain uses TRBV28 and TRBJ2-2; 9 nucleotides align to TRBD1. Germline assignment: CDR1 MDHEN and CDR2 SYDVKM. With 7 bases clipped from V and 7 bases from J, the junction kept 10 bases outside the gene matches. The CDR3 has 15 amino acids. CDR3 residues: CASNQQGARFGELFF. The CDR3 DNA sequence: TGTGCCAGCAATCAACAGGGGGCGCGATTCGGGGAGCTGTTTTTT.

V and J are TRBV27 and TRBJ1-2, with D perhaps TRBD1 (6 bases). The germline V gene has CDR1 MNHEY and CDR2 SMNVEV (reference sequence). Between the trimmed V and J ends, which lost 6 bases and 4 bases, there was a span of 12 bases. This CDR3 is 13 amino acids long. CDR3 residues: CASSPTGSYGYTF. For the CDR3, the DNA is TGTGCCAGCAGCCCGACAGGATCCTATGGCTACACCTTC.

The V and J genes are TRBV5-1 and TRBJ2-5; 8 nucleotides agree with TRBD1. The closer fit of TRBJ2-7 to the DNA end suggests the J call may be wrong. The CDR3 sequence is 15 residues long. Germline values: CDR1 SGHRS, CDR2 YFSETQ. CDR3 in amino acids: CASSLSAGGVYEQYF. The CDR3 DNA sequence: TGCGCCAGCAGCTTGAGCGCAGGGGGCGTCTACGAGCAGTACTTC.

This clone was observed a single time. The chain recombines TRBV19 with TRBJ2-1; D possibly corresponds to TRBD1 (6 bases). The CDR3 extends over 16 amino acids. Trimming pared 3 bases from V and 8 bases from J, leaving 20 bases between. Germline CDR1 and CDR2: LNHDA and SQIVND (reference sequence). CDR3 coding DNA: TGTGCCAGTAGTATTGGGCCCGGACAGTTGAAGGATGAGCAGTTCTTC. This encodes CASSIGPGQLKDEQFF. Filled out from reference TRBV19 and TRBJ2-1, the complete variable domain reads DGGITQSPKYLFRKEGQNVTLSCEQNLNHDAMYWYRQDPGQGLRLIYYSQIVNDFQKGDIAEGYSVSREKKESFPLTVTSAQKNPTAFYLCASSIGPGQLKDEQFFGPGTRLTVL.

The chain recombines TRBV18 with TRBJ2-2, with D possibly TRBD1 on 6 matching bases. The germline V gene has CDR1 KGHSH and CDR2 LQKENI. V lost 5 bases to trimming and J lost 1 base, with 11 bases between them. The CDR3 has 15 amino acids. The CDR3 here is CASSRQVQNTGELFF. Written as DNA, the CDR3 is TGTGCCAGCTCAAGACAGGTGCAGAACACCGGGGAGCTGTTTTTT.

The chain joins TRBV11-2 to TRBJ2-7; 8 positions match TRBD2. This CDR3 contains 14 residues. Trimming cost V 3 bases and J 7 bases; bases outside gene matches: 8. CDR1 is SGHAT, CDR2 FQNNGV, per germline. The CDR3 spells CASSFTGRAKEQYF. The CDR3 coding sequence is TGTGCCAGCAGCTTCACCGGGAGGGCGAAAGAGCAGTACTTC.

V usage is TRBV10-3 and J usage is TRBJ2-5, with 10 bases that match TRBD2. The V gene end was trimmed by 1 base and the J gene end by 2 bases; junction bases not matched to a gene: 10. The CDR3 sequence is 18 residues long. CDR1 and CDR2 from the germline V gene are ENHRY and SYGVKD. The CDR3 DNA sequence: TGTGCCATCAGTGAGTTTCTAGCGGGAGTTTCGAGGCAAGAGACCCAGTACTTC. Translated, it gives CAISEFLAGVSRQETQYF.

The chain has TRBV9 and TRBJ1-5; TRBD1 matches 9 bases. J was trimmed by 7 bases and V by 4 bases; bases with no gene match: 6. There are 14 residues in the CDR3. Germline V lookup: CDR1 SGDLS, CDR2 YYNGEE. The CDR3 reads CASSLGTGRQPQHF. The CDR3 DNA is TGTGCCAGCAGCCTAGGGACAGGGAGGCAGCCCCAGCATTTT.

CDR3 sequence: CASSPSGGTYEQYF. The DNA for the CDR3 is TGCGCCAGCAGCCCGTCTGGAGGGACCTACGAGCAGTACTTC. The chain couples TRBV5-1 to TRBJ2-7, with D possibly being TRBD2 (6 bases). The CDR3 loop spans 14 amino acids. V lost 4 bases, J lost 2 bases, and 13 bases lay in between. Looked up from germline, CDR1 is SGHRS and CDR2 is YFSETQ.

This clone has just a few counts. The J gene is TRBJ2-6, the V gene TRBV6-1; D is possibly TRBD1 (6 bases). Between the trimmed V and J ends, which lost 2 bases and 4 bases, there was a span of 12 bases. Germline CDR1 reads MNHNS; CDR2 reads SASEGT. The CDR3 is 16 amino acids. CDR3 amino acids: CASSESWGLGANVLTF. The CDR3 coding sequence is TGTGCCAGCAGTGAAAGTTGGGGGCTCGGGGCCAACGTCCTGACTTTC.

CDR3 sequence: CASSPRQAAGNTIYF. The CDR3 nucleotides read TGTGCCAGCTCACCGCGACAGGCCGCTGGAAACACCATATATTTT. The chain has TRBV18 and TRBJ1-3, with D perhaps TRBD1 (6 bases). Germline CDR1 reads KGHSH; CDR2 reads LQKENI. V lost 3 bases and J lost 2, with 11 bases in between. The CDR3 contains 15 residues.

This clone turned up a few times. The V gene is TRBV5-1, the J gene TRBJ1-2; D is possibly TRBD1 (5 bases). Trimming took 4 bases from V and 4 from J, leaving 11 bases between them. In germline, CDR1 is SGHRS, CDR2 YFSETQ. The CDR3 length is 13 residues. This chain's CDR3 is CASSTQGAYGYTF. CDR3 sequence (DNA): TGCGCCAGCAGCACCCAGGGTGCCTATGGCTACACCTTC.

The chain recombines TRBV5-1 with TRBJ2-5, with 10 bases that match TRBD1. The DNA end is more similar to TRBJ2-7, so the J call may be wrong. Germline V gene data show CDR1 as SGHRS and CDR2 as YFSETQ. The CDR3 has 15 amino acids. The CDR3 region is CASSFEGTGDYEQYF. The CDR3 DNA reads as TGCGCCAGCAGCTTTGAGGGGACAGGGGACTACGAGCAGTACTTC.

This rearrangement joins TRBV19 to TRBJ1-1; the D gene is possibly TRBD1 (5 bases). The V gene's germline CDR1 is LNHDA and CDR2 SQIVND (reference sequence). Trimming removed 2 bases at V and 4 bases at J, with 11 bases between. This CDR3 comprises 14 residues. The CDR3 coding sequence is TGTGCCAGTAGTATACTCCCGACAGCCACTGAAGCTTTCTTT. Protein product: CASSILPTATEAFF.

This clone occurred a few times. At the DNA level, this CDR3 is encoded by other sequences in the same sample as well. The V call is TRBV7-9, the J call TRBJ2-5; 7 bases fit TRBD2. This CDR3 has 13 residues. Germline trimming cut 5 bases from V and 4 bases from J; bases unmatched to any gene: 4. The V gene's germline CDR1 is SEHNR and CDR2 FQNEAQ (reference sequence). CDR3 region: CASSPPGGETQYF. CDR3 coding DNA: TGTGCCAGCAGCCCCCCGGGGGGAGAGACCCAGTACTTC.

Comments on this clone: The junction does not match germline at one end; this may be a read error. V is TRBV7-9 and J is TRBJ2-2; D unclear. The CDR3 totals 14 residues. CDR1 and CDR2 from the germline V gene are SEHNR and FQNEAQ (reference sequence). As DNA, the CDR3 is TGTGCCAGCAGCTTAGTCGCGAATACCGGGGAGCTGTTTTTT. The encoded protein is CASSLVANTGELFF. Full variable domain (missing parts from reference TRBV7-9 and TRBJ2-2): DTGVSQNPRHKITKRGQNVTFRCDPISEHNRLYWYRQTLGQGPEFLTYFQNEAQLEKSRLLSDRFSAERPKGSFSTLEIQRTEQGDSAMYLCASSLVANTGELFFGEGSRLTVL.

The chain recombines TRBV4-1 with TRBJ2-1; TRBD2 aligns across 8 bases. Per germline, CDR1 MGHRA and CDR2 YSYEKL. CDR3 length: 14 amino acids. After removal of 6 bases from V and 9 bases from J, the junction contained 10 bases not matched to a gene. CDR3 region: CASSTSGLGGEQFF. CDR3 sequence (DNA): TGCGCCAGCAGTACTAGCGGACTGGGGGGTGAGCAGTTCTTC.

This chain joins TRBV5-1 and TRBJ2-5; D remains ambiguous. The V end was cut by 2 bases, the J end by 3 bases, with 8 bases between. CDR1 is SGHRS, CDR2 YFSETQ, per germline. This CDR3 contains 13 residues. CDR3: CASSLLAEETQYF. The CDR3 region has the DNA TGCGCCAGCAGCTTACTGGCGGAAGAGACCCAGTACTTC.

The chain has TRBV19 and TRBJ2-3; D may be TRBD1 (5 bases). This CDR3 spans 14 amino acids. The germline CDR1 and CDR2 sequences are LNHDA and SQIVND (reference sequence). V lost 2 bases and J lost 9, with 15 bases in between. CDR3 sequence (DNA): TGTGCCAGTAGTATAAACCCAGGGTCCCTCACGCAGTATTTT. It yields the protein CASSINPGSLTQYF.

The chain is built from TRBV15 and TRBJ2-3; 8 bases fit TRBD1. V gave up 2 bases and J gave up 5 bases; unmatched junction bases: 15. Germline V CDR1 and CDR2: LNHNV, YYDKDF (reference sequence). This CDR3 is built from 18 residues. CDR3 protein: CATSRPPTGQASGDTQYF. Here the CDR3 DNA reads TGTGCCACCAGCAGACCACCAACGGGACAGGCAAGTGGAGATACGCAGTATTTT.